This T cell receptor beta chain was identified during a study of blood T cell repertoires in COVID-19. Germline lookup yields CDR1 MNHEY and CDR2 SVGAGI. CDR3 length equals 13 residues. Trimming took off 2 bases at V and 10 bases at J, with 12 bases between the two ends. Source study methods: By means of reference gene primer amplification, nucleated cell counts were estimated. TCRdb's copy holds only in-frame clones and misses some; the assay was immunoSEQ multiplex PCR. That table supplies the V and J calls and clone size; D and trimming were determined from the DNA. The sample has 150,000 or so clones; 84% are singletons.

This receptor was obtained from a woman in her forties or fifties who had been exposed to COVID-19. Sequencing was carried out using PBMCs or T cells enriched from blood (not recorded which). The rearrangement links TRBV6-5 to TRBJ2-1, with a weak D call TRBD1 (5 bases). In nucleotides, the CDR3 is TGTGCCAGCAGTTACGTCGGACATCGGGAGCAGTTCTTC. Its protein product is CASSYVGHREQFF.